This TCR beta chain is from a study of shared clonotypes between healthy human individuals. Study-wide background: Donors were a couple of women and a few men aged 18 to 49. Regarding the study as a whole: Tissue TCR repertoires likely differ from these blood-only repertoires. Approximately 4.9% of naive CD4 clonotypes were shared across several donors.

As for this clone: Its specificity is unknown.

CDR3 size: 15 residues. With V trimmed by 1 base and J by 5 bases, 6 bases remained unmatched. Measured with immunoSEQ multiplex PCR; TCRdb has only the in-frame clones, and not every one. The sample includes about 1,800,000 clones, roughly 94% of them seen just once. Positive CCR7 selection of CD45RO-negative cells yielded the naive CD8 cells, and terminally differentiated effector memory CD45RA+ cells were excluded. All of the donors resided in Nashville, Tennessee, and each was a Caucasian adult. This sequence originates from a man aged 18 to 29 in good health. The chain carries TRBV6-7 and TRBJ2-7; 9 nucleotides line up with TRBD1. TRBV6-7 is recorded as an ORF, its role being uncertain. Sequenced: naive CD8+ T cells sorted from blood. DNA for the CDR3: TGTGCCAGCAGTTACTTGCAGGACAGGGGCCACGAGCAGTACTTC. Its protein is CASSYLQDRGHEQYF.